Below, 3 T cell receptor beta chains from the same sample are listed, as sequenced in a study of T cell responses to AZD1222 COVID-19 vaccine. Libraries were prepared by immunoSEQ multiplex PCR; TCRdb keeps only in-frame clonotypes and omits some of them. This sample yields approximately 75,000 clones, of which about nine tenths are seen a single time; approximately 1.3% belongs to the top ten. This specimen was peripheral blood, taken 28 days after the second AZD1222 dose. These TCRs come from an adult who received the AZD1222 COVID-19 vaccine.

The V call is TRBV19, the J call TRBJ2-1; maybe TRBD1 (6 bases). The CDR3 covers 16 residues. The ends were cut back, 6 bases at V and 5 bases at J, with 20 bases in the middle. Germline V lookup: CDR1 LNHDA, CDR2 SQIVND (reference sequence). CDR3 nucleotides: TGTGCCAGTAGCTCTCAGGGGCAGGGGTCACACAATGAGCAGTTCTTC. Protein: CASSSQGQGSHNEQFF. Full variable domain (remainder filled in from reference TRBV19 and TRBJ2-1): DGGITQSPKYLFRKEGQNVTLSCEQNLNHDAMYWYRQDPGQGLRLIYYSQIVNDFQKGDIAEGYSVSREKKESFPLTVTSAQKNPTAFYLCASSSQGQGSHNEQFFGPGTRLTVL.

V is TRBV7-5 and J is TRBJ1-5; TRBD1, the table's D call, was not compared with the DNA. TRBV7-5 is shown as a pseudogene. This CDR3 has 18 amino acids. CDR3 DNA: TGTGTCAGAAGCTTAGATCCCAAACACAAGTATAGCAATCAGCCCCAGCATTTT. It translates to CVRSLDPKHKYSNQPQHF.

The V gene is TRBV15, the J gene TRBJ2-3, with 8 bases that match TRBD2. CDR1 and CDR2 (germline): LNHNV, YYDKDF (reference sequence). This CDR3 has 15 residues. V gave up 0 bases and J gave up 1 base; unmatched junction bases: 0. Here the CDR3 DNA reads TGTGCCACCAGCAGAGAGCGGGGGGGCACAGATACGCAGTATTTT. This translates into CATSRERGGTDTQYF.